This TCR beta chain was observed in a study of shared clonotypes between healthy human individuals. Study in general: Per donor, three plates held CD4 naive cells, three held CD4 memory, two held CD8 naive and one held CD8 memory.

The CDR3 loop spans 14 amino acids. V shed 0 bases and J shed 2 bases, with 5 bases lying between them. The germline V gene encodes CDR1 SGDLS and CDR2 YYNGEE. Naive CD8 cells comprised CD45RO-negative, CCR7-positively selected cells, excluding terminally differentiated effector memory CD45RA+ cells. Clones were sequenced by immunoSEQ multiplex PCR, and TCRdb holds only the in-frame ones, with some missing. The sample holds about 2 million clones, approximately 94% seen once. Turning to this clone: This CDR3 is also generated by other DNA sequences in the sample.

Sequencing input: naive CD8+ T cells sorted from blood. This receptor was obtained from a man between 18 and 29 years old in good health. The chain has TRBV9 and TRBJ2-2; D unresolved. This CDR3 reads CASSVEGNTGELFF. In DNA, the CDR3 is TGTGCCAGCAGCGTAGAAGGAAACACCGGGGAGCTGTTTTTT.